The clone carrying this TCR beta chain was counted ten times or more. What it recognizes is unknown. At one boundary the junction diverges from the germline segment, which might be a read error. TCRdb analysed the 5' RACE reads with MiXCR anew, one entry per CDR3 protein. The repertoire holds hundreds of thousands of distinct CDR3 sequences, with over 15% as singletons. This entry is derived from a study of T-cell memory formation after mild COVID-19. At the level of the study: Largely donor-specific sequence clusters came from a couple of donors.

Notes on the study in general: Several responding clones turned up in pre-infection memory, indicating that cross-reactive memory may have taken part. Clones that contracted from day 15 to 85 were balanced CD4/CD8, while later expanders leaned CD4+. Largely, contracting CD4+ clones fell within CM and EM, and contracting CD8+ clones within EMRA.

CDR1 SGHRS and CDR2 YFSETQ come from the germline V gene. This CDR3 spans 11 amino acids. This TCR was recovered from a man between 18 and 35 years old who had mild COVID-19 (a few samples of this study predate the infection). Cell type and time point are not known. The sequenced material came from PBMCs or a T cell subset sorted from them (not recorded which). The chain has TRBV5-1 and TRBJ2-1, with D unresolved. The CDR3 reads CASSLVDEQFF. In DNA form, the CDR3 reads TGTGCCAGCAGCCTAGTGGATGAGCAGTTCTTC.